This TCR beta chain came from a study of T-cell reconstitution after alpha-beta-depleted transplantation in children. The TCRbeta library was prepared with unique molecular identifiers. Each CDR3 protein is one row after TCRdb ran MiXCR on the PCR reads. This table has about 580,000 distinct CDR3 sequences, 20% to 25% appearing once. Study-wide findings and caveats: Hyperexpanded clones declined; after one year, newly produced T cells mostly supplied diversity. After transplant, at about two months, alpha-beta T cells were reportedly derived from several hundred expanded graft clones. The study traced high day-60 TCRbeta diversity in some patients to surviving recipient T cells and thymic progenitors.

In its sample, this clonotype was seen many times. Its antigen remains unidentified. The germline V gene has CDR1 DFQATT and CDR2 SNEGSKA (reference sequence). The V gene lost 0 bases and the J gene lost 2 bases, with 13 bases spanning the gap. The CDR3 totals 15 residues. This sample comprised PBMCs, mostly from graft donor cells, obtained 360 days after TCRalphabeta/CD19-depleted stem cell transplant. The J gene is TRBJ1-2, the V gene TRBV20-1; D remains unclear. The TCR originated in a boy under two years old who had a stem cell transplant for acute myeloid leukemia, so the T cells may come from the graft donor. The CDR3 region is CSAREPTLDNYGYTF. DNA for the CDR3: TGCAGTGCTAGAGAACCGACCCTTGACAACTATGGCTACACCTTC.